This TCR beta chain was identified in a study of a mutant IDH1 vaccine in newly diagnosed glioma. Specified time point: week 47, end of study. Doses consisted of 300 ug of mutant IDH1 20-mer peptide each, paired with topical imiquimod. Patients were given eight vaccinations, scheduled in weeks 1, 3, 5, 7, 11, 15, 19 and 23. Germline V gene lookup returns CDR1 LNHDA and CDR2 SQIVND (reference sequence). The CDR3 length is 17 residues. The trim removed 8 bases at V and 5 bases at J, leaving 14 bases unmatched. Comment on this clone: Its target is not known.

Produced via immunoSEQ multiplex PCR; TCRdb's table is partial and in-frame only. The table records almost 95,000 clones, around nine tenths of them present only once. This chain uses TRBV19 with TRBJ1-4, with 10 bases matching TRBD1. The clonotype originates from a woman between 45 and 65 years old with glioma. Specimen: PBMCs, collected from a glioma patient whose treatment included an IDH1 peptide vaccine. CDR3 nucleotide sequence: TGTGCCAGTCACCTTACGGGACAGGGGATTCGGAATGAAAAACTGTTTTTT. Translation: CASHLTGQGIRNEKLFF.